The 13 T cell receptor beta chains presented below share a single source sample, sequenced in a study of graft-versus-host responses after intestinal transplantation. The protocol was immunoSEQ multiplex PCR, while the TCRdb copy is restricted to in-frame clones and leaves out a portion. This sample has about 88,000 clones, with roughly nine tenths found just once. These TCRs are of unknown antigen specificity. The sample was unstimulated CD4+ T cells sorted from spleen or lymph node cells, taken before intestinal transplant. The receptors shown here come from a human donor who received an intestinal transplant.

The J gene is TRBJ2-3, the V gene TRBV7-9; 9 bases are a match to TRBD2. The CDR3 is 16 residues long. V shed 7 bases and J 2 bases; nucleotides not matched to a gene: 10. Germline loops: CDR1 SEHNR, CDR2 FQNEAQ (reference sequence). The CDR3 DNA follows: TGTGCCAGCACCCCCTCCGGGACTAGCTTCACAGATACGCAGTATTTT. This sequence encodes CASTPSGTSFTDTQYF.

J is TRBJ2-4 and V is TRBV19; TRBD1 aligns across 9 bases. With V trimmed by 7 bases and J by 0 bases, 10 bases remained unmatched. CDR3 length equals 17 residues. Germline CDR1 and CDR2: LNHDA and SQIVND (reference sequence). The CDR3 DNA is TGTGCCAGTACCCCGGGACAGGGAACCCTAGCCAAAAACATTCAGTACTTC. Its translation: CASTPGQGTLAKNIQYF.

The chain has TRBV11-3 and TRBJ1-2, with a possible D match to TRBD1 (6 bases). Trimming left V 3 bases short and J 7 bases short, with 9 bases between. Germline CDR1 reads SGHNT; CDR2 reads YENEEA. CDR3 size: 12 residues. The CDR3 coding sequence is TGTGCCAGCAGCTTCGGGGGGGCTGGCTACACCTTC. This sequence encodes CASSFGGAGYTF.

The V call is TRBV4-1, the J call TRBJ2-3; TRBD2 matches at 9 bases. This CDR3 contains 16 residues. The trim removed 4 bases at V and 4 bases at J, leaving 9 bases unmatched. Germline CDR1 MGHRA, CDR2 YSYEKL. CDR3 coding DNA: TGCGCCAGCAGCCCCCCGACTAGCGGATCTCCAGATACGCAGTATTTT. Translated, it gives CASSPPTSGSPDTQYF.

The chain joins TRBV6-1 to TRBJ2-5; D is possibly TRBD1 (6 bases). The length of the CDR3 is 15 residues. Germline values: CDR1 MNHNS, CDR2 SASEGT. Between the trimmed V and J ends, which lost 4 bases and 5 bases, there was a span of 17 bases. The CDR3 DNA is TGTGCCAGCAGTGCAGGACAGAGCCGAGGGGAGACCCAGTACTTC. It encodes CASSAGQSRGETQYF.

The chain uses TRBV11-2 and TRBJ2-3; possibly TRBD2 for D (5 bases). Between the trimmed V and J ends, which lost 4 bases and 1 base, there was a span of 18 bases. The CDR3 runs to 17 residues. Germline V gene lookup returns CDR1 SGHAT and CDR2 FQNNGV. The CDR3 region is CASSSRWGDPRTDTQYF. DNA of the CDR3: TGTGCCAGCAGCTCACGCTGGGGAGACCCCCGCACAGATACGCAGTATTTT.

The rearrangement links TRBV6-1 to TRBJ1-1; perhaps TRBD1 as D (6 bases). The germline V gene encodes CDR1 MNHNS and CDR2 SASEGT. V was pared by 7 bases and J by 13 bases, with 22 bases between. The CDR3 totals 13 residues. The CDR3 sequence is CASTTRGGLGDFF. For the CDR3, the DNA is TGTGCCAGCACCACAAGGGGGGGCCTCGGGGATTTCTTT.

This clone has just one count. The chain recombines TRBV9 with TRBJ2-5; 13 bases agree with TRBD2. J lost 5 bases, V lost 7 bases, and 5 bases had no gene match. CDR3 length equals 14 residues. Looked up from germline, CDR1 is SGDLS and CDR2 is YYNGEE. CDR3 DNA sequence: TGTGCCAGCGCCTCGGGACTAGCGGGGGAGACCCAGTACTTC. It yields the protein CASASGLAGETQYF.

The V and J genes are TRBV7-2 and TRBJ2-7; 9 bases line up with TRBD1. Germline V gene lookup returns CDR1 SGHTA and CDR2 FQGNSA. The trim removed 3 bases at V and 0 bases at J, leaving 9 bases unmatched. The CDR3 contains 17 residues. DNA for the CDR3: TGTGCCAGCAGCTTGAGAACAGGGGGCCTTAACTCCTACGAGCAGTACTTC. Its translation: CASSLRTGGLNSYEQYF.

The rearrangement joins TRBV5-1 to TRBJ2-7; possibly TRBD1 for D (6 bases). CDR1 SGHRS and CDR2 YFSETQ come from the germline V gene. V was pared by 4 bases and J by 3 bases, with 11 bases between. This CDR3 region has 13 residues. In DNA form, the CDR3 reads TGCGCCAGCAGCCCCAAGACAGGCTACGAGCAGTACTTC. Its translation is CASSPKTGYEQYF. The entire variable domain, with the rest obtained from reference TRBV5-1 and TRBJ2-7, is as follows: KAGVTQTPRYLIKTRGQQVTLSCSPISGHRSVSWYQQTPGQGLQFLFEYFSETQRNKGNFPGRFSGRQFSNSRSEMNVSTLELGDSALYLCASSPKTGYEQYFGPGTRLTVT.

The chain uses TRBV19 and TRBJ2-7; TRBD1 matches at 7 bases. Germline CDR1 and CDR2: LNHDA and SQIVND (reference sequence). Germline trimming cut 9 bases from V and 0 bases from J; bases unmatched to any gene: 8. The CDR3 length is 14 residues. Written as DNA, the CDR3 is TGTGCCAGGACCTACAGGGACAGCTCCTACGAGCAGTACTTC. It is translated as CARTYRDSSYEQYF.

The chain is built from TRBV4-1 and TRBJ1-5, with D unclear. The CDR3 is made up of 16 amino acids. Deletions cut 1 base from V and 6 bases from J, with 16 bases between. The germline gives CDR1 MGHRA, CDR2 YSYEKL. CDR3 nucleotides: TGCGCCAGCAGCCAAGGTAGGACTGTCCGGGGTCAGCCCCAGCATTTT. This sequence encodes CASSQGRTVRGQPQHF.

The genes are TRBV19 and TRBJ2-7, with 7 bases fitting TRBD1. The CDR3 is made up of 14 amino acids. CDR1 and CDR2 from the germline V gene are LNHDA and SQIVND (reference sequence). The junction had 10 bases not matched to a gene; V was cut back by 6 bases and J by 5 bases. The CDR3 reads CASSDGDQGDEQYF. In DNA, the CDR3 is TGTGCCAGTAGCGACGGAGACCAGGGGGACGAGCAGTACTTC.